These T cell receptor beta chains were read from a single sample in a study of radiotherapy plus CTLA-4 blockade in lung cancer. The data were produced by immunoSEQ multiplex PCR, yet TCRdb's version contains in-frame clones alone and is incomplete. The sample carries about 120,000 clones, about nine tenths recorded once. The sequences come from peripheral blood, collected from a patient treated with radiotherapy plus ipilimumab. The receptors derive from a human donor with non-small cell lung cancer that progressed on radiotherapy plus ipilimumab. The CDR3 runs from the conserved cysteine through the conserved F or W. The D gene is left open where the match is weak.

DNA: TGCAGTGCTAGAGAGTCTGTTGAAGCTTTCTTT
CDR3: CSARESVEAFF
J: TRBJ1-1
V: TRBV20-1
D: .

DNA: TGTGCCAGCAGTGAGCGAGGGGTGCGGGGACAAGAGACCCAGTACTTC
CDR3: CASSERGVRGQETQYF
J: TRBJ2-5
V: TRBV6-1
D: .

DNA: TGCGCCAGCAGCTTGGGCGGGATTAACACCGGGGAGCTGTTTTTT
CDR3: CASSLGGINTGELFF
J: TRBJ2-2
V: TRBV5-1
D: .

DNA: TGTGCCTGCCGACTAGTTGTGGCCGGGGAGCTGTTTTTT
CDR3: CACRLVVAGELFF
J: TRBJ2-2
V: TRBV30
D: .

DNA: TGTGCCAGCAGCGTAGTAGCGGGAGGGTATTATAGTGAGCAGTTCTTC
CDR3: CASSVVAGGYYSEQFF
J: TRBJ2-1
V: TRBV9
D: TRBD2

DNA: TGTGCCAGCAGTTACTCGACAGCCCTTTACAATGAGCAGTTCTTC
CDR3: CASSYSTALYNEQFF
J: TRBJ2-1
V: TRBV6-6
D: .

DNA: TGTGCCATCAGGGGGACTAGCTACGAGCAGTACTTC
CDR3: CAIRGTSYEQYF
J: TRBJ2-7
V: TRBV10-3
D: TRBD2

DNA: TGTGCCAGAAGCCCCCGGGGCCTTGAGCAGTTCTTC
CDR3: CARSPRGLEQFF
J: TRBJ2-1
V: TRBV5-3
D: .

DNA: TGTGCCAGTAGTATAACGGGCAATCAGCCCCAGCATTTT
CDR3: CASSITGNQPQHF
J: TRBJ1-5
V: TRBV19
D: .

DNA: TGCGCCAGCAGCTTGGGGGGAGCCGGGGCAGATACGCAGTATTTT
CDR3: CASSLGGAGADTQYF
J: TRBJ2-3
V: TRBV5-1
D: .